The 3 T cell receptor beta chains below come from one sample, sequenced in a study of blood T cells in healthy people across ages. The authors ran a second PCR of 7 to 11 cycles using a sample-barcoded 5' primer and a J-beta primer mix. TCRdb recomputed calls from the 5' RACE reads with MiXCR, one row per CDR3 protein. The table shows roughly 640,000 distinct CDR3 sequences, with about 30% occurring only once. Sequenced input: blood. These TCRs come from a woman of 80 years or more in good health.

The chain has TRBV12-3 or TRBV12-4 and TRBJ2-7; a possible D gene is TRBD2 (6 bases). V lost 4 bases, J lost 0 bases, and 10 bases lay in between. The CDR3 length is 14 residues. This CDR3 reads CASSWDSYSYEQYF. CDR3 bases: TGTGCCAGCAGTTGGGACTCCTACTCCTACGAGCAGTACTTC.

Turning to this clonotype: A much larger clone lies one base from this, so it may be a read error. This rearrangement joins TRBV6-2 or TRBV6-3 to TRBJ2-5, with TRBD2 identical over 8 bases. The DNA end is a closer match to TRBJ2-1, so the J assignment may be wrong. CDR3 length: 16 residues. Germline V gives CDR1 MNHEY, CDR2 SVGEGT. CDR3: CASSYPSGHVQETQFF. The CDR3 coding sequence is TGTGCCAGCAGTTACCCTAGCGGGCACGTTCAAGAGACCCAGTTCTTC.

This clonotype was counted between two and nine times. The chain is built from TRBV7-2 and TRBJ1-2, with D possibly TRBD1 on 5 matching bases. Germline V CDR1 and CDR2: SGHTA, FQGNSA. V lost 1 base, J lost 1 base, and 19 bases lay in between. There are 18 residues in the CDR3. CDR3 protein: CASSLVIQGGADNYGYTF. The CDR3 DNA follows: TGTGCCAGCAGCTTAGTAATCCAGGGAGGAGCCGATAACTATGGCTACACCTTC. Drawing the rest from reference TRBV7-2 and TRBJ1-2, the complete variable domain is GAGVSQSPSNKVTEKGKDVELRCDPISGHTALYWYRQSLGQGLEFLIYFQGNSAPDKSGLPSDRFSAERTGGSVSTLTIQRTQQEDSAVYLCASSLVIQGGADNYGYTFGSGTRLTVV.